What follows are 20 T cell receptor beta chains derived from one specimen sequenced in a study of control samples from healthy donors and cancer patients. The repertoire was sequenced with immunoSEQ multiplex PCR; TCRdb's copy has only in-frame clones and lacks some. The profile shows 90,000 to 95,000 clones, around 85% of them singletons. Sequenced input: blood. Receptors originate from a man aged 30 to 45 in good health.

The chain joins TRBV7-3 to TRBJ2-5, with D hard to call. CDR3 length: 12 amino acids. The V gene lost 1 base and the J gene lost 5 bases, with 5 bases spanning the gap. Germline assignment: CDR1 SGHTA and CDR2 FQGTGA. The CDR3 nucleotides are TGTGCCAGCAGCTTAAACGGGGAGACCCAGTACTTC. As protein: CASSLNGETQYF.

The chain carries TRBV28 and TRBJ1-5; D uncertain. Germline assignment: CDR1 MDHEN and CDR2 SYDVKM. CDR3 length: 13 amino acids. Trimming stripped 8 bases from V and 2 bases from J, with 10 bases between. CDR3 protein: CASWFLGNQPQHF. The CDR3 DNA reads as TGTGCCAGCTGGTTTCTCGGCAATCAGCCCCAGCATTTT. Complete variable domain (other parts from reference TRBV28 and TRBJ1-5): DVKVTQSSRYLVKRTGEKVFLECVQDMDHENMFWYRQDPGLGLRLIYFSYDVKMKEKGDIPEGYSVSREKKERFSLILESASTNQTSMYLCASWFLGNQPQHFGDGTRLSIL.

The count of this clone is one. The chain uses TRBV11-1 and TRBJ2-7; either TRBD1 or TRBD2 may fit D (5 bases each). The CDR3 runs 16 residues. Between the trimmed V and J ends, which lost 7 bases and 6 bases, there was a span of 25 bases. Germline CDR1 is SGHAT and CDR2 is FQDESV (reference sequence). The DNA for the CDR3 is TGTGCCAGCAAGCTCGGGGCAGGGAGAGGGTTTGGCGAGCAGTACTTC. Residues: CASKLGAGRGFGEQYF.

In this sample, this clone turned up once. The genes are TRBV5-1 and TRBJ1-1, with D possibly being TRBD1 (5 bases). The CDR3 is made up of 16 amino acids. The germline V gene encodes CDR1 SGHRS and CDR2 YFSETQ. V lost 3 bases to trimming and J lost 0 bases, with 15 bases between them. This chain's CDR3 is CASSSGLTEMNTEAFF. Here the CDR3 DNA reads TGCGCCAGCAGCTCGGGACTTACGGAGATGAACACTGAAGCTTTCTTT. Filled out from reference TRBV5-1 and TRBJ1-1, the complete variable domain reads KAGVTQTPRYLIKTRGQQVTLSCSPISGHRSVSWYQQTPGQGLQFLFEYFSETQRNKGNFPGRFSGRQFSNSRSEMNVSTLELGDSALYLCASSSGLTEMNTEAFFGQGTRLTVV.

The chain carries TRBV19 and TRBJ1-4; D remains ambiguous. The CDR3 has 17 amino acids. V was clipped by 3 bases and J by 5 bases, with 19 bases between them. In germline, CDR1 is LNHDA, CDR2 SQIVND (reference sequence). The CDR3 sequence: CASSISECGTRNEKLFF. CDR3 bases: TGTGCCAGTAGTATTTCAGAGTGCGGAACTCGGAATGAAAAACTGTTTTTT.

This chain links TRBV19 with TRBJ1-2; 9 bases are shared with TRBD1. This CDR3 has 14 residues. CDR1 and CDR2 (germline): LNHDA, SQIVND (reference sequence). With V trimmed by 2 bases and J by 7 bases, 5 bases remained unmatched. This CDR3 reads CASSIQGQGLGYTF. The DNA for the CDR3 is TGTGCCAGTAGTATACAGGGACAGGGCCTTGGCTACACCTTC.

The chain has TRBV6-1 and TRBJ1-1; TRBD1 is a possible D gene (5 bases). Germline CDR1 reads MNHNS; CDR2 reads SASEGT. The CDR3 extends over 13 amino acids. V was trimmed by 0 bases and J by 4 bases, leaving 6 bases between them. CDR3 sequence: CASSEADTTEAFF. CDR3 DNA sequence: TGTGCCAGCAGTGAAGCGGACACCACTGAAGCTTTCTTT.

The genes are TRBV7-3 and TRBJ2-3, with 8 bases identical to TRBD1. The V segment lost 1 base and the J segment 11 bases; nucleotides outside the gene matches: 5. CDR1 SGHTA and CDR2 FQGTGA come from the germline V gene. There are 13 residues in the CDR3. The CDR3 bases are TGTGCCAGCAGCTTAATCAGGGGGCGCGGGCAGTATTTT. Amino acid sequence: CASSLIRGRGQYF. The full variable domain, completed using reference TRBV7-3 and TRBJ2-3, is GAGVSQTPSNKVTEKGKYVELRCDPISGHTALYWYRQSLGQGPEFLIYFQGTGAADDSGLPNDRFFAVRPEGSVSTLKIQRTERGDSAVYLCASSLIRGRGQYFGPGTRLTVL.

This clone showed up just a few times. This chain uses TRBV7-6 with TRBJ1-4; TRBD1 aligns across 8 bases. CDR1 is SGHVS, CDR2 FNYEAQ, per germline. The length of the CDR3 is 16 residues. J was trimmed by 6 bases and V by 5 bases; bases with no gene match: 11. This CDR3 reads CASSPGTGDNYEKLFF. The CDR3 DNA follows: TGTGCCAGCAGCCCCGGGACAGGAGACAACTATGAAAAACTGTTTTTT. Full variable domain (missing parts from reference TRBV7-6 and TRBJ1-4): GAGVSQSPRYKVTKRGQDVALRCDPISGHVSLYWYRQALGQGPEFLTYFNYEAQQDKSGLPNDRFSAERPEGSISTLTIQRTEQRDSAMYRCASSPGTGDNYEKLFFGSGTQLSVL.

This sequence joins TRBV5-1 and TRBJ1-1; 8 bases agree with TRBD1. The CDR3 contains 14 residues. The germline V gene has CDR1 SGHRS and CDR2 YFSETQ. Trimming removed 3 bases from V and 5 bases from J; junction bases left unmatched: 6. CDR3 sequence: CASSSTGGFTEAFF. The CDR3 coding sequence is TGCGCCAGCAGCTCCACAGGGGGTTTTACTGAAGCTTTCTTT.

CDR3 sequence (DNA): TGTGCCAGCAGCTTGAACAGGGGGTCGGTAAATGAGCAGTTCTTC. It translates to CASSLNRGSVNEQFF. This chain joins TRBV5-8 and TRBJ2-1; 8 bases line up with TRBD1. The V and J ends lost 1 base and 7 bases, in that order; junction bases with no gene match: 7. Germline values: CDR1 SGHTS, CDR2 YDEGEE. This CDR3 has 15 amino acids.

The chain has TRBV18 and TRBJ1-1; D remains unclear. Trimming stripped 6 bases from V and 5 bases from J, with 13 bases between. From germline, CDR1 is KGHSH and CDR2 LQKENI. The CDR3 runs 13 residues. The CDR3 region is CASSPTGGTEAFF. The CDR3 DNA follows: TGTGCCAGCTCCCCGACGGGTGGGACTGAAGCTTTCTTT.

V and J are TRBV21-1 and TRBJ1-2; the DNA was not compared with TRBD1, the D call given in the table. TRBV21-1 is labeled a pseudogene. CDR3 length: 16 residues. The DNA for the CDR3 is TGTGCCAGCAGCAACCCAGCCGGACAGGGAGGCTATGGCTACACCTTC. Translation gives CASSNPAGQGGYGYTF.

The chain couples TRBV3-1 (or the pseudogene TRBV3-2) to TRBJ1-2; 8 bases map to TRBD1. Germline-derived CDR1 and CDR2 are LGHDT and YNNKEL (reference sequence). Losses at the gene ends were 5 bases for V and 7 bases for J; bases not matched to a gene: 6. The CDR3 sequence is 13 residues long. The CDR3 DNA reads TGTGCCAGCAGCGATTGGACAGGGCCTGGCTACACCTTC. This sequence encodes CASSDWTGPGYTF.

The chain couples TRBV12-3 or TRBV12-4 to TRBJ1-5; D is possibly TRBD1 (6 bases). Trimming pared 8 bases from V and 7 bases from J, leaving 15 bases between. This CDR3 has 13 amino acids. The CDR3 nucleotides read TGTGCCAGCCGGGACACGGCTGGACAGCCCCAGCATTTT. As protein: CASRDTAGQPQHF.

The chain has TRBV28 and TRBJ1-1, with D perhaps matching TRBD1 (5 bases). Trimming took off 6 bases at V and 3 bases at J, with 20 bases between the two ends. This CDR3 comprises 16 residues. Germline V gene lookup returns CDR1 MDHEN and CDR2 SYDVKM. CDR3 in DNA: TGTGCCAGCAGACTTGCGAGACAGCGATCCCACACTGAAGCTTTCTTT. Residues: CASRLARQRSHTEAFF.

The chain uses TRBV5-4 and TRBJ2-7, with D perhaps TRBD1 (5 bases). The germline V gene has CDR1 SGHNT and CDR2 YYREEE (reference sequence). The CDR3 has 17 amino acids. Trimming pared 2 bases from V and 5 bases from J, leaving 23 bases between. The CDR3 coding sequence is TGTGCCAGCAGCTTAGAACCTCAGGGCGGCTTCGGAGACGAGCAGTACTTC. Amino acid sequence: CASSLEPQGGFGDEQYF.

Points on this clone: The sample carries other DNA sequences with the same CDR3. The rearrangement uses TRBV30 and TRBJ1-1; no firm D call. V was pared by 0 bases and J by 2 bases, with 7 bases between. The length of the CDR3 is 13 residues. In germline, CDR1 is GTSNPN, CDR2 SVGIG (reference sequence). The DNA for the CDR3 is TGTGCCTGGAGTGTACTCGGAAACACTGAAGCTTTCTTT. This encodes CAWSVLGNTEAFF.

The chain is built from TRBV3-1 (or the pseudogene TRBV3-2) and TRBJ1-1; D gene unclear. Between the trimmed V and J ends, which lost 4 bases and 0 bases, there was a span of 15 bases. The CDR3 is 16 amino acids. Germline CDR1 LGHDT, CDR2 YNNKEL (reference sequence). This chain's CDR3 is CASSRRAGRMNTEAFF. The DNA of the CDR3 is TGTGCCAGCAGCCGAAGGGCTGGACGGATGAACACTGAAGCTTTCTTT.

V is TRBV7-6 and J is TRBJ1-5; 7 bases fit TRBD1. J gave up 4 bases and V 6 bases, and 9 bases lay outside the gene matches. CDR3 length equals 15 residues. CDR1 is SGHVS and CDR2 is FNYEAQ in the germline V gene. The CDR3, as DNA: TGTGCCAGCAGTTCCGACAGGGAGGGGAATCAGCCCCAGCATTTT. Amino acids: CASSSDREGNQPQHF.